The rows below give T cell receptor beta chains drawn from one sample of a study of T cell responses to AZD1222 COVID-19 vaccine. Assay used: immunoSEQ multiplex PCR; TCRdb lists only in-frame clones, some missing. The sample has around 72,000 clones; roughly 87% are singletons. Specimen: peripheral blood, collected on day 0 of AZD1222 vaccination. Source of these receptors: an adult in good health. Each CDR3 is given with its conserved first and last residue. A D gene is named only where the DNA matches it firmly. Size is omitted from some rows. Given values are once, few, many or a class for expanded clones.

D gene | J gene | clone size | V gene | CDR3 protein | CDR3 DNA
. | TRBJ1-2 | . | TRBV10-3 | CAIAGGAGSGYTF | TGTGCCATCGCCGGGGGGGCAGGGAGCGGCTACACCTTC
. | TRBJ2-2 | . | TRBV7-3 | CASSYGNPNTGELFF | TGTGCCAGCAGCTACGGAAATCCGAACACCGGGGAGCTGTTTTTT
TRBD1 | TRBJ1-4 | few | TRBV11-2 | CASSLVTGWGATNEKLFF | TGTGCCAGCAGCTTAGTGACAGGGTGGGGTGCAACTAATGAAAAACTGTTTTTT
. | TRBJ1-2 | . | TRBV3-1/TRBV3-2 | CASSQESGAKNYGYTF | TGTGCCAGCAGCCAAGAGTCGGGGGCAAAAAACTATGGCTACACCTTC
. | TRBJ1-1 | . | TRBV2 | CASSHPPVTFF | TGTGCCAGCAGCCATCCCCCCGTGACTTTCTTT
TRBD2 | TRBJ2-3 | . | TRBV7-2 | CASSLSGGANTDTQYF | TGTGCCAGCAGCCTTAGCGGGGGGGCCAACACAGATACGCAGTATTTT
. | TRBJ2-3 | . | TRBV11-2 | CASSLSRGRGDTQYF | TGTGCCAGCAGCTTATCCCGGGGCCGGGGCGATACGCAGTATTTT
. | TRBJ1-1 | few | TRBV10-2 | CASSRTVSNTEAFF | TGCGCCAGCAGTCGTACGGTTTCGAACACTGAAGCTTTCTTT
TRBD1 | TRBJ1-2 | . | TRBV7-2 | CASSLGGQIYGYTF | TGTGCCAGCAGCTTAGGGGGACAGATCTATGGCTACACCTTC
TRBD2 | TRBJ2-1 | . | TRBV19 | CASSIDGGAGNEQFF | TGTGCCAGTAGTATTGACGGGGGGGCGGGCAATGAGCAGTTCTTC
TRBD1 | TRBJ2-2 | . | TRBV3-1/TRBV3-2 | CASSDDRGLGELFF | TGTGCCAGCAGCGACGACAGGGGCCTCGGGGAGCTGTTTTTT
. | TRBJ1-2 | . | TRBV7-9 | CASSLGGGYTF | TGTGCCAGCAGCTTAGGGGGTGGCTACACCTTC
. | TRBJ1-5 | . | TRBV18 | CASSPTRHPRGNQPQHF | TGTGCCAGCTCACCAACGAGACACCCGAGGGGCAATCAGCCCCAGCATTTT
TRBD1 | TRBJ2-1 | . | TRBV27 | CASRPGQGASYNEQFF | TGTGCCAGCAGACCCGGACAGGGGGCTTCCTACAATGAGCAGTTCTTC
. | TRBJ2-7 | . | TRBV30 | CAWRRDTLVEQYF | TGTGCCTGGAGGAGAGACACCCTGGTCGAGCAGTACTTC
. | TRBJ2-3 | . | TRBV9 | CASSAPEDTQYF | TGTGCCAGCAGCGCCCCTGAGGATACGCAGTATTTT
. | TRBJ2-1 | . | TRBV19 | CAVGGQGAYNEQFF | TGTGCCGTAGGGGGGCAGGGGGCCTACAATGAGCAGTTCTTC
. | TRBJ1-2 | . | TRBV7-9 | CASRPAGDYGYTF | TGTGCCAGCAGGCCCGCTGGAGACTATGGCTACACCTTC
. | TRBJ2-7 | . | TRBV30 | CAWSLTLHEQYF | TGTGCCTGGAGTCTCACCCTGCACGAGCAGTACTTC
TRBD1 | TRBJ2-7 | . | TRBV11-2 | CASSLEDRGLYEQYF | TGTGCCAGCAGCTTAGAGGACAGGGGGCTCTACGAGCAGTACTTC
. | TRBJ1-5 | . | TRBV7-2 | CASSLSGQKPNQPQHF | TGTGCCAGCAGCTTATCCGGACAAAAACCAAATCAGCCCCAGCATTTT
TRBD2 | TRBJ2-7 | medium-sized | TRBV7-9 | CAGWDGGGDYEQYF | TGTGCCGGATGGGATGGCGGGGGGGACTACGAGCAGTACTTC
TRBD2 | TRBJ2-7 | once | TRBV3-1/TRBV3-2 | CASSQAGTSGGTIVYEQYF | TGTGCCAGCAGCCAGGCCGGGACTAGCGGGGGGACGATAGTCTACGAGCAGTACTTC
. | TRBJ2-7 | . | TRBV5-5 | CASSTRSSYEQYF | TGTGCCAGCAGCACCAGGTCCTCCTACGAGCAGTACTTC
TRBD1 | TRBJ2-1 | . | TRBV30 | CARDRVRGNEQFF | TGTGCCCGCGACAGGGTAAGAGGCAATGAGCAGTTCTTC
. | TRBJ2-7 | . | TRBV7-6 | CASSFGPGTTYEQYF | TGTGCCAGCAGCTTTGGGCCCGGGACGACCTACGAGCAGTACTTC
TRBD1 | TRBJ1-4 | . | TRBV27 | CASSASPTGSNEKLFF | TGTGCCAGCAGTGCCTCGCCGACAGGGAGCAATGAAAAACTGTTTTTT
. | TRBJ1-6 | . | TRBV9 | CASSVGQSQMGSPLHF | TGTGCCAGCAGCGTAGGACAGTCCCAAATGGGTTCACCCCTCCACTTT
TRBD1 | TRBJ1-5 | . | TRBV19 | CASSLDRNQPQHF | TGTGCCAGTAGTCTGGACAGGAATCAGCCCCAGCATTTT
. | TRBJ1-5 | . | TRBV28 | CASSFGQHSNQPQHF | TGTGCCAGCAGTTTTGGGCAGCATAGCAATCAGCCCCAGCATTTT
TRBD1 | TRBJ1-5 | . | TRBV19 | CASNDRGIWQPQHF | TGTGCCAGTAACGACAGGGGAATTTGGCAGCCCCAGCATTTT
. | TRBJ1-5 | . | TRBV4-2 | CASSQDRGGGQPQHF | TGTGCCAGCAGCCAAGATCGGGGGGGCGGTCAGCCCCAGCATTTT
. | TRBJ1-2 | . | TRBV28 | CASRPATGREYGGYTF | TGTGCCAGCAGGCCTGCGACAGGTCGAGAGTACGGAGGCTACACCTTC
. | TRBJ2-5 | . | TRBV28 | CATWRYEETQYF | TGTGCCACCTGGAGGTATGAAGAGACCCAGTACTTC
. | TRBJ1-5 | few | TRBV6-5 | CAARDSNQPQHF | TGTGCCGCACGGGACAGCAATCAGCCCCAGCATTTT
TRBD2 | TRBJ2-1 | . | TRBV7-9 | CASSRGGPYNEQFF | TGTGCCAGCAGCCGCGGGGGGCCCTACAATGAGCAGTTCTTC
. | TRBJ1-1 | . | TRBV7-9 | CASSLTGSGTEAFF | TGTGCCAGCAGCTTAACAGGGAGTGGAACTGAAGCTTTCTTT